The 7 T cell receptor beta chains below all came from one sample that was sequenced in a study of blood T cell repertoires in COVID-19 (dated by TCRdb to 2020 to 2022). Library method: the immunoSEQ multiplex PCR assay. TCRdb re-hosts the immuneACCESS table, in-frame sequences only. Its copies lack some clones; in the studies checked, an unresolved V gene accounts for under half of them, and the cause for the rest is not known. In all, the sample holds approximately 110,000 clones, and more than 85% of those were seen once. The top ten clones comprise roughly 2.1% of the sample. Material: peripheral blood. These receptors all stem from a man in his fifties or sixties with COVID-19, enrolled during active disease.

The J gene is TRBJ2-7, the V gene TRBV21-1; the table's D call TRBD1 went unverified against the DNA. TRBV21-1 is reported as a pseudogene. The CDR3 has 18 amino acids. CDR3 sequence: CASSDRDRTHASSYEQYV. The CDR3 DNA sequence: TGTGCCAGCAGCGACCGGGACAGGACGCACGCGAGCTCCTACGAGCAGTACGTC.

V usage is TRBV6-5 and J usage is TRBJ2-5; D may be TRBD2 (6 bases). V lost 0 bases to trimming and J lost 5 bases, with 10 bases between them. The CDR3 contains 14 residues. Germline V CDR1 and CDR2: MNHEY, SVGAGI. The CDR3 nucleotides are TGTGCCAGCAGTTACTCGGGGGGAGAGGAGACCCAGTACTTC. Encoded protein: CASSYSGGEETQYF.

The V gene is TRBV15, the J gene TRBJ2-7; 10 bases line up with TRBD2. V gave up 0 bases and J gave up 3 bases; unmatched junction bases: 14. The CDR3 has 19 amino acids. Germline V gene lookup returns CDR1 LNHNV and CDR2 YYDKDF (reference sequence). DNA for the CDR3: TGTGCCACCAGCAGAGATAACAGAGAACCGGGACTAGCGTACTACGAGCAGTACTTC. It specifies CATSRDNREPGLAYYEQYF.

J is TRBJ2-3 and V is TRBV4-1, with 12 bases that match TRBD1. CDR3 length equals 16 residues. Germline CDR1 is MGHRA and CDR2 is YSYEKL. V was clipped by 4 bases and J by 5 bases; unmatched bases: 7. CDR3 sequence: CASSRSGTGGKDTQYF. In DNA, the CDR3 is TGCGCCAGCAGCCGCTCCGGGACAGGGGGCAAAGATACGCAGTATTTT.

V usage is TRBV24-1 and J usage is TRBJ1-2; D gene unclear. Germline-derived CDR1 and CDR2 are KGHDR and SFDVKD. The CDR3 is made up of 13 amino acids. V shed 4 bases and J shed 6 bases, with 11 bases lying between them. The CDR3 protein is CATSDVSANGYTF. The CDR3 DNA reads TGTGCCACCAGTGACGTCAGCGCTAATGGCTACACCTTC.

The chain couples TRBV6-5 to TRBJ2-7, with a possible D match to TRBD2 (7 bases). The CDR3 sequence is 15 residues long. The germline CDR1 and CDR2 sequences are MNHEY and SVGAGI. V was shortened by 6 bases and J by 1 base, with 16 bases between the two germline ends. DNA of the CDR3: TGTGCCAGCAGGGACCGGGGAGGGGGGTCCTACGAGCAGTACGTC. It translates to CASRDRGGGSYEQYV.

This clone was counted a few times. CDR3 nucleotides: TGTGCCAGCAGCTTATCACGGGGGGCCTATGGCTACACCTTC. It specifies CASSLSRGAYGYTF. The chain has TRBV7-9 and TRBJ1-2; possible D gene TRBD1, 6 bases. Trimming removed 2 bases from V and 4 bases from J, with 11 bases in between. The CDR3 loop spans 14 amino acids. Germline values: CDR1 SEHNR, CDR2 FQNEAQ (reference sequence). Together with reference TRBV7-9 and TRBJ1-2, the CDR3 gives the full variable domain: DTGVSQNPRHKITKRGQNVTFRCDPISEHNRLYWYRQTLGQGPEFLTYFQNEAQLEKSRLLSDRFSAERPKGSFSTLEIQRTEQGDSAMYLCASSLSRGAYGYTFGSGTRLTVV.